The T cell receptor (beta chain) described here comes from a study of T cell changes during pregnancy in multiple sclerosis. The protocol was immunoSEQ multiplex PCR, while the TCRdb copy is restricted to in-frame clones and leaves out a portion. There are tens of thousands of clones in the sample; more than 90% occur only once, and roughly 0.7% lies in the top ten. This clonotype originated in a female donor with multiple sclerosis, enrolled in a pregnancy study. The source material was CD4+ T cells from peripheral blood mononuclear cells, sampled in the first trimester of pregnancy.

The CDR3 loop is CASSLVGGRDTEAFF. The CDR3 coding sequence is TGTGCCAGCAGCTTGGTAGGGGGCAGGGACACTGAAGCTTTCTTT. The V gene is TRBV5-6, the J gene TRBJ1-1; TRBD1 matches at 7 bases. The ends lost 0 bases at V and 3 bases at J; junction bases unmatched: 5. Germline V gene data show CDR1 as SGHDT and CDR2 as YYEEEE. This CDR3 is built from 15 residues.